The source of this TCR beta chain is a study of OX40 agonist ivuxolimab in advanced cancers. Study in general: 30% to 40% of patients had received prior checkpoint inhibitor therapy.

Germline CDR1 SGHTA, CDR2 FQGTGA. V lost 5 bases and J lost 3; bases outside the gene matches: 4. The CDR3 has 16 amino acids. Produced via immunoSEQ multiplex PCR; TCRdb's table is partial and in-frame only. The profile covers 65,000 to 90,000 clones, with more than 80% appearing a single time and under 3.5% taken by the ten largest. This clone was seen just once. The sequence was collected from an adult with an advanced solid tumor such as melanoma, head and neck, liver or kidney cancer. Source: CD4+ or CD8+ T cells sorted from blood, taken in a trial of the OX40 agonist ivuxolimab. The chain links TRBV7-3 to TRBJ2-1, with 13 bases that match TRBD2. CDR3 amino acids: CASSPRTSGGYNEQFF. In DNA, the CDR3 is TGTGCCAGCAGCCCCCGGACTAGCGGGGGCTACAATGAGCAGTTCTTC.